This T cell receptor (beta chain) was captured by sequencing in a study of blood T cell repertoires in COVID-19. The wider study: PBMCs, B-cell-depleted T cells, or T cells were the source of the cDNA or gDNA that made up the material.

Germline assignment: CDR1 MNHNS and CDR2 SASEGT. The CDR3 contains 16 residues. With 3 bases removed from V and 7 bases from J, the gap between germline ends came to 21 bases. Study processing details: Scientists estimated how many nucleated cells there were by amplifying reference gene primers. Clones were sequenced by immunoSEQ multiplex PCR, and TCRdb holds only the in-frame ones, with some missing. V, J and clone size are those of that table, while D and trimming were read from the DNA. The data hold 250,000 to 300,000 clones, with approximately 89% observed a single time. Donors were grouped by their self-reported clinical history.

V gene TRBV6-1 combines with J gene TRBJ1-2; D gene uncertain. This clonotype was sampled from a woman aged 55-69 years who had recovered from COVID-19. Sample: PBMCs or T cells enriched from blood (not recorded which). CDR3 sequence (DNA): TGTGCCAGCAGTGAGTACGCTACGGGAAGGGCCAGTGGCTACACCTTC. It encodes CASSEYATGRASGYTF.